This T cell receptor (beta chain) was obtained from a study of blood T cell repertoires in COVID-19. Study in general: The analysed material was cDNA or gDNA that came from T cells, B-cell-depleted T cells, or PBMCs.

TCRdb's copy holds only in-frame clones and misses some; the assay was immunoSEQ multiplex PCR. The sample lists a few hundred thousand clones; 80% to 90% were seen once. The CDR3 loop spans 15 amino acids. CDR1 and CDR2 from the germline V gene are MNHEY and SVGAGI. Trimming stripped 6 bases from V and 6 bases from J, with 18 bases between. This receptor was obtained from a woman in her 30s with COVID-19, enrolled during active disease. Material: peripheral blood. J is TRBJ1-5 and V is TRBV6-5; D may be TRBD1 (6 bases). CDR3 amino acids: CASSPNGGASQPQHF. Here the CDR3 DNA reads TGTGCCAGCAGCCCAAACGGGGGGGCGAGTCAGCCCCAGCATTTT.